The rows below give T cell receptor beta chains drawn from one sample of a study of post-analysis software for immune sequencing data. One entry per CDR3 protein results from TCRdb running MiXCR on the PCR reads. In the table there are roughly 650,000 distinct CDR3 sequences, approximately 60% of which are singletons. Sequencing was done on a sample of blood. The receptors stem from a girl aged 2-10 years with multiple sclerosis. The CDR3 runs from the conserved cysteine through the conserved F or W. Fields, in order: D gene, J gene, V gene, CDR3 protein. A D gene is named only where the DNA matches it firmly.

D: -
J: TRBJ1-2
V: TRBV20-1
CDR3: CSAGRAGGYTF

D: -
J: TRBJ2-3
V: TRBV5-5
CDR3: CASSLAREQDTQYF

D: TRBD1
J: TRBJ2-5
V: TRBV20-1
CDR3: CNARDRDRGLGETQYF

D: TRBD2
J: TRBJ2-5
V: TRBV20-1
CDR3: CSARDRLAGGETQYF

D: -
J: TRBJ2-6
V: TRBV5-5
CDR3: CASSFSGAAGAGANVLTF

D: -
J: TRBJ2-5
V: TRBV6-1
CDR3: CASSVTEGGTQYF

D: TRBD2
J: TRBJ2-3
V: TRBV11-2
CDR3: CASSLGWTSGKAGTDTQYF

D: -
J: TRBJ2-1
V: TRBV6-1
CDR3: CASSTPSTTGHYNEQFF

D: -
J: TRBJ1-2
V: TRBV20-1
CDR3: CSATYFRKDRTVRGYTF

D: -
J: TRBJ2-7
V: TRBV28
CDR3: CATEEGGQDEQYF

D: -
J: TRBJ1-1
V: TRBV5-1
CDR3: CASSFDFRNTEAFF

D: TRBD2
J: -
V: TRBV20-1
CDR3: CSARVPGLAFETQYF

D: -
J: TRBJ2-2
V: TRBV5-5
CDR3: CASSVWGTGELFF

D: TRBD2
J: TRBJ2-7
V: TRBV5-1
CDR3: CASSLAAGGYEQYF

D: TRBD1
J: TRBJ2-1
V: TRBV11-2
CDR3: CASSTSGQGMGSYNEQFF

D: TRBD2
J: TRBJ2-2
V: TRBV28
CDR3: CASSLSGLANTGELFF

D: -
J: TRBJ1-1
V: TRBV7-9
CDR3: CASSLGTPDEAFF